This passage covers 26 T cell receptor beta chains from one sample sequenced in a study of vaccination effects on CD4 cells after COVID-19 (dated by TCRdb to the early 2020s). The library was made by the immunoSEQ multiplex PCR assay. TCRdb re-hosts the immuneACCESS table, in-frame sequences only. Its copies lack some clones; in the studies checked, an unresolved V gene accounts for under half of them, and the cause for the rest is not known. In all, the sample holds about 73,000 clones, and approximately 72% of those were seen once. The top ten hold around 3% of the sample. For these TCRs, the target antigens are not known. In the ViraFEST assay, PBMC were stimulated with viral peptide pools, and antigen-specific CD4+ T cell clonotypes were then identified by expansion using TCR sequencing. After approximately eleven days of culture, CD4+ T cells were isolated with the EasySep CD4+ T cell isolation kit. Negative nucleocapsid antibody results before and after vaccination confirmed that the healthy vaccine recipients had no prior SARS-CoV-2 infection.

The sample in question was CD4+ T cells from PBMCs cultured with HCoV-NL63 spike peptides, obtained before COVID-19 vaccination. Reading the label with the study, this specimen's cell subset or site is: HCoV-NL63 spike overlapping peptide pool stimulation. These receptors all come from a human donor who received a COVID-19 vaccine.

This chain uses TRBV13 with TRBJ2-1, with D possibly TRBD2 on 6 matching bases. The germline V gene encodes CDR1 PRHDT and CDR2 FYEKMQ (reference sequence). Trimming stripped 2 bases from V and 14 bases from J, with 19 bases between. The CDR3 is 14 amino acids. In nucleotides, the CDR3 is TGTGCCAGCAGCTTATTGTTGGGGACTCCTGGGGAGTTCTTC. It translates to CASSLLLGTPGEFF.

The chain couples TRBV10-3 to TRBJ2-1, with TRBD2 matching 11 bases. The CDR3 consists of 17 residues. The germline V gene has CDR1 ENHRY and CDR2 SYGVKD. V lost 3 bases and J lost 5; bases outside the gene matches: 9. Here the CDR3 reads CAISDPVGLAVNNEQFF. DNA for the CDR3: TGTGCCATCAGTGACCCCGTGGGACTAGCGGTAAACAATGAGCAGTTCTTC.

The chain links TRBV18 to TRBJ1-6; 9 nucleotides agree with TRBD1. V shed 4 bases, J shed 8 bases, and the junction held 6 bases outside the gene matches. The CDR3 totals 15 residues. Looked up from germline, CDR1 is KGHSH and CDR2 is LQKENI. As DNA, the CDR3 is TGTGCCAGCTCACGGGGGGGACAGGGAGATTCACCCCTCCACTTT. Residues: CASSRGGQGDSPLHF.

This clone was observed a handful of times. The chain is built from TRBV12-3 or TRBV12-4 and TRBJ1-2, with no clear D. V shed 7 bases and J shed 7 bases, with 10 bases lying between them. The CDR3 spans 11 residues. The CDR3 nucleotides read TGTGCCAGCACGCGACAAGCTGGCTACACCTTC. It encodes CASTRQAGYTF.

The V gene is TRBV4-1, the J gene TRBJ1-3; a possible D gene is TRBD1 (5 bases). The V and J ends lost 8 bases and 4 bases respectively, with 18 bases between them. This CDR3 spans 15 amino acids. The germline CDR1 and CDR2 sequences are MGHRA and YSYEKL. DNA for the CDR3: TGCGCCAGCGGCTCCAGGGACCAGGCGGGAAACACCATATATTTT. This sequence encodes CASGSRDQAGNTIYF.

The genes are TRBV15 and TRBJ1-5; D is perhaps TRBD1 (5 bases). Deletions cut 3 bases from V and 2 bases from J, with 8 bases between. Germline CDR1 reads LNHNV; CDR2 reads YYDKDF (reference sequence). This CDR3 region has 14 residues. The CDR3 here is CATSRIGGNQPQHF. Here the CDR3 DNA reads TGTGCCACCAGCAGGATAGGGGGCAATCAGCCCCAGCATTTT.

V and J are TRBV24-1 and TRBJ1-2, with D hard to call. Germline V gene sequence: CDR1 KGHDR, CDR2 SFDVKD. The length of the CDR3 is 13 residues. With 4 bases removed from V and 8 bases from J, the gap between germline ends came to 13 bases. Here the CDR3 reads CATSEGGRQGYTF. For the CDR3, the DNA is TGTGCCACCAGTGAGGGAGGGCGTCAAGGCTACACCTTC.

This clone was picked up one time. The rearrangement joins TRBV5-6 to TRBJ2-5, with 9 bases that match TRBD1. CDR3 length: 17 amino acids. The V and J ends lost 0 bases and 7 bases, in that order; junction bases with no gene match: 13. The germline V gene has CDR1 SGHDT and CDR2 YYEEEE. CDR3 bases: TGTGCCAGCAGCTTGGTGATTGCTGGGACAGGGTTGACGACCCAGTACTTC. Its protein is CASSLVIAGTGLTTQYF. Based on the CDR3 plus reference TRBV5-6 and TRBJ2-5, the full variable domain is DAGVTQSPTHLIKTRGQQVTLRCSPKSGHDTVSWYQQALGQGPQFIFQYYEEEERQRGNFPDRFSGHQFPNYSSELNVNALLLGDSALYLCASSLVIAGTGLTTQYFGPGTRLLVL.

This clone has just a few counts. The J gene is TRBJ1-2, the V gene TRBV4-2; D not resolved. The CDR3 sequence is 16 residues long. Germline V gene data show CDR1 as LGHNA and CDR2 as YNFKEQ. V dropped 1 base and J dropped 4 bases, with 16 bases sitting between them. CDR3 sequence (DNA): TGTGCCAGCAGCCAAGTCCAATCAAACCCCTCCTATGGCTACACCTTC. Protein product: CASSQVQSNPSYGYTF.

This chain joins TRBV7-9 and TRBJ1-4, with D possibly TRBD1 on 6 matching bases. The ends were cut back, 2 bases at V and 7 bases at J, with 11 bases in the middle. Germline CDR1 is SEHNR and CDR2 is FQNEAQ (reference sequence). This CDR3 comprises 14 residues. The CDR3: CASSLTGSREKLFF. DNA for the CDR3: TGTGCCAGCAGCTTAACAGGGTCGCGTGAAAAACTGTTTTTT. The whole variable domain, filled in from reference TRBV7-9 and TRBJ1-4, reads DTGVSQNPRHKITKRGQNVTFRCDPISEHNRLYWYRQTLGQGPEFLTYFQNEAQLEKSRLLSDRFSAERPKGSFSTLEIQRTEQGDSAMYLCASSLTGSREKLFFGSGTQLSVL.

This clone was detected once. The chain combines TRBV6-2 or TRBV6-3 with TRBJ1-1; D unclear. Germline V gene sequence: CDR1 MNHEY, CDR2 SVGEGT. Trimming shortened V by 2 bases and J by 1 base, and 5 bases separated the two germline ends. The CDR3 is 13 residues long. The CDR3 DNA sequence: TGTGCCAGCAGTTACAGCCGGAACACTGAAGCTTTCTTT. Amino acid sequence: CASSYSRNTEAFF.

J is TRBJ1-1 and V is TRBV7-3, with D possibly being TRBD1 (5 bases). Trimming shortened V by 0 bases and J by 1 base, and 6 bases separated the two germline ends. Per germline, CDR1 SGHTA and CDR2 FQGTGA. The CDR3 is 14 amino acids. The CDR3 sequence: CASSLTGPNTEAFF. The CDR3 DNA follows: TGTGCCAGCAGCTTAACGGGACCGAACACTGAAGCTTTCTTT.

V is TRBV2 and J is TRBJ2-7, with TRBD1 as a possible D gene (5 bases). Germline V gene lookup returns CDR1 SNHLY and CDR2 FYNNEI. V dropped 2 bases and J dropped 0 bases, with 11 bases sitting between them. The CDR3 spans 15 residues. DNA of the CDR3: TGTGCCAGCAGTGAAAAGGGGTTAAGCTCCTACGAGCAGTACGTC. Amino acids: CASSEKGLSSYEQYV.

The CDR3 DNA reads as TGTGCCAGCAGCGGGCAGACACTTAACTATGGCTACACCTTC. Residues: CASSGQTLNYGYTF. The chain employs TRBV7-2 and TRBJ1-2; D uncertain. V was trimmed by 5 bases and J by 1 base, leaving 11 bases between them. The V gene's germline CDR1 is SGHTA and CDR2 FQGNSA. The CDR3 runs to 14 residues.

J is TRBJ1-4 and V is TRBV10-3; TRBD1 matches 7 bases. Germline CDR1 and CDR2: ENHRY and SYGVKD. The CDR3 consists of 15 residues. The V segment lost 3 bases and the J segment 11 bases; nucleotides outside the gene matches: 12. The CDR3 nucleotides read TGTGCCATCAGTGATCCGACTCGCGGGACAGCCAAACTGTTTTTT. Translated, it gives CAISDPTRGTAKLFF.

The rearrangement uses TRBV6-2 or TRBV6-3 and TRBJ2-5; the D is unclear. V was trimmed by 0 bases and J by 6 bases, leaving 2 bases between them. CDR1 is MNHEY, CDR2 SVGEGT, per germline. The CDR3 loop spans 11 amino acids. The CDR3 loop reads CASSYSQTQYF. The CDR3 DNA sequence: TGTGCCAGCAGTTACTCCCAGACCCAGTACTTC.

This rearrangement joins TRBV29-1 to TRBJ2-1; D ambiguous. Germline V gene lookup returns CDR1 SQVTM and CDR2 ANQGSEA. Trimming pared 5 bases from V and 7 bases from J, leaving 12 bases between. The CDR3 covers 12 residues. This CDR3 is CSVSQNGNEQFF. CDR3 DNA sequence: TGCAGCGTTTCCCAAAACGGGAATGAGCAGTTCTTC.

The rearrangement joins TRBV6-4 to TRBJ2-5; 7 nucleotides match TRBD1. The CDR3 is made up of 15 amino acids. Trimming cost V 5 bases and J 5 bases; bases outside gene matches: 11. Germline loops: CDR1 MRHNA, CDR2 SNTAGT. The CDR3 sequence: CASSRTGTATETQYF. In DNA form, the CDR3 reads TGTGCCAGCAGTAGGACCGGGACAGCCACGGAGACCCAGTACTTC.

This clone has more than one count but fewer than ten. The gene calls are TRBV19 and TRBJ1-5; D is perhaps TRBD1 (5 bases). Between the trimmed V and J ends, which lost 3 bases and 1 base, there was a span of 7 bases. CDR1 and CDR2 from the germline V gene are LNHDA and SQIVND (reference sequence). CDR3 length: 14 amino acids. The CDR3 loop is CASSIRDSNQPQHF. The CDR3 DNA sequence: TGTGCCAGTAGTATCCGGGACAGCAATCAGCCCCAGCATTTT.

V gene TRBV7-9 combines with J gene TRBJ1-1; D is possibly TRBD1 (6 bases). The length of the CDR3 is 14 residues. CDR1 is SEHNR, CDR2 FQNEAQ, per germline (reference sequence). Trimming removed 5 bases at V and 7 bases at J, with 17 bases between. The CDR3 DNA reads TGTGCCAGCAGCCAGGACGGGGGCTTTAGTGAAGCTTTCTTT. Its protein product is CASSQDGGFSEAFF.

This clone was observed a few times. This sequence joins TRBV10-2 and TRBJ1-6; D is unclear. Germline CDR1 is WSHSY and CDR2 is SAAADI. The ends were cut back, 4 bases at V and 12 bases at J, with 10 bases in the middle. The CDR3 loop spans 12 amino acids. In DNA, the CDR3 is TGCGCCAGCAGTGGTAACATGGGACCCCTCCACTTT. It encodes CASSGNMGPLHF.

V is TRBV4-1 and J is TRBJ1-5; 9 bases line up with TRBD1. This CDR3 contains 16 residues. Germline CDR1 MGHRA, CDR2 YSYEKL. Unmatched junction bases numbered 5, after V lost 1 base and J lost 4 bases. CDR3: CASSQGDREGNQPQHF. The CDR3 DNA is TGCGCCAGCAGCCAAGGGGACAGGGAGGGGAATCAGCCCCAGCATTTT.

This clone was recorded a few times. The chain is built from TRBV12-1 and TRBJ1-5. TRBV12-1 is an annotated pseudogene. The CDR3 sequence is 21 residues long. The CDR3 protein is CASSFALFGYPIRDALQPQHF. DNA of the CDR3: TGTGCCAGCAGCTTTGCTCTCTTTGGTTACCCAATCAGGGACGCTCTGCAGCCCCAGCATTTT.

This clone was counted only a few times. The V gene is TRBV19, the J gene TRBJ1-2; perhaps TRBD1 as D (6 bases). Germline values: CDR1 LNHDA, CDR2 SQIVND (reference sequence). This CDR3 spans 17 amino acids. The ends were cut back, 5 bases at V and 2 bases at J, with 21 bases in the middle. The CDR3 DNA reads as TGTGCCAGTAGTCCCTCGGGTGCGTTGGGGGCGAACTATGGCTACACCTTC. Translated, it gives CASSPSGALGANYGYTF.

The V call is TRBV15, the J call TRBJ1-2, with D uncertain. Germline lookup yields CDR1 LNHNV and CDR2 YYDKDF (reference sequence). The V end was cut by 0 bases, the J end by 8 bases, with 10 bases between. CDR3 size: 13 residues. DNA of the CDR3: TGTGCCACCAGCAGAGATCGGTCGGAGGGCTACACCTTC. It encodes CATSRDRSEGYTF.

The chain links TRBV25-1 to TRBJ2-5, with no clear D. V lost 4 bases and J lost 2, with 20 bases in between. The germline gives CDR1 MGHDK, CDR2 SYGVNS. The CDR3 is made up of 17 amino acids. Here the CDR3 reads CASSGGRTAPVQETQYF. CDR3 nucleotides: TGTGCCAGCAGTGGAGGAAGGACGGCTCCCGTTCAAGAGACCCAGTACTTC.